The present entry profiles one T cell receptor beta chain with its context. The repertoire was sequenced with immunoSEQ multiplex PCR; TCRdb's copy has only in-frame clones and lacks some. In the table there are approximately 70,000 clones, roughly 98% of which are singletons. V lost 5 bases and J lost 3, with 14 bases in between. The germline V gene encodes CDR1 MDHEN and CDR2 SYDVKM. This CDR3 comprises 15 residues. This sample was included in a study of technical replicates of blood from several donors. This chain uses TRBV28 with TRBJ2-1, with a weak D call TRBD1 (5 bases). The sequence was obtained from a human donor in good health. The sequencing input was T cells isolated from PBMCs. DNA of the CDR3: TGTGCCAGCAGTAGACAGCTTTCAGGCTACAATGAGCAGTTCTTC. Translated, it gives CASSRQLSGYNEQFF.